The 18 T cell receptor beta chains below were found in one sample sequenced in a study of patients and donors after allogeneic stem cell transplantation. MiXCR, applied by TCRdb to the RT-PCR reads, yields one record per CDR3 protein. The table lists around 27,000 distinct CDR3 sequences, 6.5% to 10% of them singletons, with about half in the top ten. The sequencing sample was made of blood, either unsorted or a sorted T cell fraction (not recorded which). These receptors were taken from a human donor who was either an allogeneic HSCT recipient or a stem cell or donor lymphocyte infusion donor (not recorded which). It is not recorded whose cells these are; they may come from a transplant donor.

This clonotype was counted many times. This chain joins TRBV7-3 and TRBJ2-2, with a possible D match to TRBD1 (5 bases). V dropped 5 bases and J dropped 6 bases, with 13 bases sitting between them. Germline V gives CDR1 SGHTA, CDR2 FQGTGA. The CDR3 runs 14 residues. The CDR3 protein is CASSPQGAAGELFF. CDR3 coding DNA: TGTGCCAGCAGCCCACAAGGGGCGGCCGGGGAGCTGTTTTTT.

This clonotype was observed a few times. The chain uses TRBV18 and TRBJ2-2; unclear D gene. There are 13 residues in the CDR3. CDR1 is KGHSH, CDR2 LQKENI, per germline. The V end was cut by 4 bases, the J end by 7 bases, with 10 bases between. The CDR3 sequence is CASSHLYDGELFF. As DNA, the CDR3 is TGTGCCAGCTCACATTTGTATGACGGGGAGCTGTTTTTT.

This clonotype was counted ten times or more. The V gene is TRBV11-2, the J gene TRBJ1-5; a weak D match, TRBD1 (5 bases). The CDR3 sequence is 14 residues long. V lost 5 bases and J lost 2, with 10 bases in between. Germline loops: CDR1 SGHAT, CDR2 FQNNGV. This CDR3 reads CASSQGRGNQPQHF. The CDR3 DNA follows: TGTGCCAGCAGCCAGGGACGGGGCAATCAGCCCCAGCATTTT.

In regard to this clonotype: Since a much larger clone is just one base distant, this may be a read error. This chain connects TRBV5-5 to TRBJ2-3, with a weak D call TRBD2 (5 bases). The CDR3 extends over 12 amino acids. Germline CDR1 is SGHKS and CDR2 is YYEKEE (reference sequence). The CDR3 here is CTSSSETDTQYF. In DNA form, the CDR3 reads TGTACCAGCAGTAGCGAGACAGATACGCAGTATTTT.

This clonotype was recorded at least ten times. The V call is TRBV5-6, the J call TRBJ2-7; D gene unclear. The CDR3 extends over 13 amino acids. Germline-derived CDR1 and CDR2 are SGHDT and YYEEEE. V dropped 0 bases and J dropped 3 bases, with 7 bases sitting between them. CDR3 region: CASSLGRVYEQYF. The DNA of the CDR3 is TGTGCCAGCAGCTTGGGACGGGTCTACGAGCAGTACTTC.

By sample share, this clonotype is medium-sized. This sequence joins TRBV20-1 and TRBJ2-3; possible D gene TRBD2, 6 bases. The V and J ends lost 6 bases and 4 bases respectively, with 11 bases between them. Looked up from germline, CDR1 is DFQATT and CDR2 is SNEGSKA (reference sequence). The CDR3 loop spans 12 amino acids. CDR3: CSAPRLADTQYF. CDR3 DNA: TGCAGTGCCCCTAGACTAGCAGATACGCAGTATTTT.

This chain uses TRBV6-5 with TRBJ2-5; D is undetermined. Trimming took 3 bases from V and 5 from J, leaving 10 bases between them. Germline CDR1 MNHEY, CDR2 SVGAGI. The CDR3 consists of 13 residues. The CDR3 here is CASSYEFRETQYF. The DNA of the CDR3 is TGTGCCAGCAGTTATGAGTTCCGGGAGACCCAGTACTTC.

This clonotype appeared a few times. This chain connects TRBV5-6 to TRBJ2-2, with TRBD2 identical over 11 bases. CDR3 length: 16 residues. The J segment lost 5 bases and the V segment lost 1 base, leaving 4 bases of the junction unmatched. The germline CDR1 and CDR2 sequences are SGHDT and YYEEEE. CDR3 bases: TGTGCCAGCAGCTTGACTAGCGGGAGCCGGACCGGGGAGCTGTTTTTT. It translates to CASSLTSGSRTGELFF.

This clonotype rates as medium-sized. The chain links TRBV5-1 to TRBJ2-7, with a tentative D call TRBD1 (5 bases). Germline V gene sequence: CDR1 SGHRS, CDR2 YFSETQ. The CDR3 is 15 amino acids. Trimming took 0 bases from V and 3 from J, leaving 13 bases between them. CDR3 region: CASSLDGWGSYEQYF. Written as DNA, the CDR3 is TGCGCCAGCAGCTTGGACGGGTGGGGCAGCTACGAGCAGTACTTC.

In its sample, this clonotype was seen many times. The V gene is TRBV10-3, the J gene TRBJ2-5, with D possibly being TRBD1 (6 bases). Trimming removed 4 bases from V and 1 base from J, with 10 bases in between. The germline CDR1 and CDR2 sequences are ENHRY and SYGVKD. This CDR3 has 14 amino acids. In nucleotides, the CDR3 is TGTGCCATCAGTGGAGACAGGTTCCAAGAGACCCAGTACTTC. This sequence encodes CAISGDRFQETQYF.

This clonotype was seen only a few times. The chain combines TRBV27 with TRBJ2-2; D call uncertain. The CDR3 contains 13 residues. Germline V gives CDR1 MNHEY, CDR2 SMNVEV (reference sequence). Trimming shortened V by 7 bases and J by 4 bases, and 10 bases separated the two germline ends. As DNA, the CDR3 is TGTGCCAGCAAAGTTTCCAGCACCGGGGAGCTGTTTTTT. The encoded protein is CASKVSSTGELFF.

The rearrangement joins TRBV9 to TRBJ1-2; D is undetermined. The CDR3 is 14 residues long. V was trimmed by 3 bases and J by 4 bases, leaving 13 bases between them. Germline-derived CDR1 and CDR2 are SGDLS and YYNGEE. CDR3 sequence (DNA): TGTGCCAGCAGCGAGCCCCCGCCCGGCTATGGCTACACCTTC. Its protein product is CASSEPPPGYGYTF.

This clonotype was seen ten or more times. V is TRBV5-8 and J is TRBJ2-3; D uncertain. CDR1 is SGHTS and CDR2 is YDEGEE in the germline V gene. Trimming removed 3 bases from V and 2 bases from J, with 4 bases in between. This CDR3 has 12 residues. This CDR3 reads CASSSFTDTQYF. The CDR3 DNA follows: TGTGCCAGCAGCTCCTTCACAGATACGCAGTATTTT. The full variable domain, in which reference TRBV5-8 and TRBJ2-3 provide the parts outside the CDR3, is EAGVTQSPTHLIKTRGQQATLRCSPISGHTSVYWYQQALGLGLQFLLWYDEGEERNRGNFPPRFSGRQFPNYSSELNVNALELEDSALYLCASSSFTDTQYFGPGTRLTVL.

This clonotype was counted many times. The chain combines TRBV7-9 with TRBJ1-2, with D possibly matching TRBD1 (5 bases). The CDR3 has 12 residues. The V end was cut by 7 bases, the J end by 8 bases, with 14 bases between. The germline V gene encodes CDR1 SEHNR and CDR2 FQNEAQ (reference sequence). CDR3 sequence: CASTTGGDGYTF. The CDR3 coding sequence is TGTGCCAGCACCACCGGGGGGGACGGCTACACCTTC.

The genes are TRBV15 and TRBJ2-7; 7 nucleotides align to TRBD1. With V trimmed by 0 bases and J by 2 bases, 4 bases remained unmatched. CDR3 size: 15 residues. Per germline, CDR1 LNHNV and CDR2 YYDKDF (reference sequence). The CDR3 is CATSRDSDRPYEQYF. The CDR3 region has the DNA TGTGCCACCAGCAGAGATTCGGACAGGCCCTACGAGCAGTACTTC.

This clonotype came up a few times. The gene calls are TRBV28 and TRBJ1-2; D not certain. Germline V CDR1 and CDR2: MDHEN, SYDVKM. V was shortened by 4 bases and J by 7 bases, with 13 bases between the two germline ends. The CDR3 has 13 residues. The DNA of the CDR3 is TGTGCCAGCAGTTACTTACTATTAGGTGGCTACACCTTC. Protein sequence: CASSYLLLGGYTF.

In this sample, this clonotype turned up a few times. The V and J genes are TRBV20-1 and TRBJ1-4, with D maybe TRBD1 (6 bases). Trimming took 2 bases from V and 5 from J, leaving 9 bases between them. In germline, CDR1 is DFQATT, CDR2 SNEGSKA (reference sequence). The CDR3 is made up of 13 amino acids. The CDR3 here is CSARMRGNEKLFF. Here the CDR3 DNA reads TGCAGTGCTAGAATGAGGGGGAATGAAAAACTGTTTTTT.

This sequence joins TRBV5-1 and TRBJ1-2; the D gene is possibly TRBD1 (5 bases). Germline lookup yields CDR1 SGHRS and CDR2 YFSETQ. The CDR3 has 14 amino acids. The ends were cut back, 4 bases at V and 4 bases at J, with 14 bases in the middle. The CDR3 DNA follows: TGCGCCAGCAGCGCCCTGACAGATGGCTATGGCTACACCTTC. This sequence encodes CASSALTDGYGYTF.